This TCR beta chain originates from a study of cytomegalovirus exposure and HLA in healthy donors. Background on the study: In a later analysis, the 120 or so validation repertoires were reported to have used the same platform as the roughly 700 first-cohort repertoires. Study conclusions and caveats: Cytomegalovirus status was reportedly diagnosed by the classifier with high sensitivity and specificity. The finding came from a later analysis; first-cohort TCR clusters tended to co-occur in the 120 or so validation repertoires. The study flagged about 160 TCR beta chains as cytomegalovirus-associated.

Assay used: immunoSEQ multiplex PCR; TCRdb lists only in-frame clones, some missing. The sample shows about 150,000 clones, approximately 94% of them seen only once. The V gene end was trimmed by 4 bases and the J gene end by 0 bases; junction bases not matched to a gene: 1. CDR1 LNHDA and CDR2 SQIVND come from the germline V gene (reference sequence). The length of the CDR3 is 15 residues. On this clone itself: The target antigen is unknown.

The sequence derives from a man between 18 and 35 years old in good health and CMV-seropositive. V is TRBV19 and J is TRBJ2-1; TRBD1 matches at 9 bases. Source material: PBMCs. CDR3: CASSTDRGSYNEQFF. The DNA of the CDR3 is TGTGCCAGTAGTACGGACAGGGGCTCCTACAATGAGCAGTTCTTC.